This TCR beta chain derives from a study of blood T cell repertoires in COVID-19. Study details: Samples taken during acute and convalescent COVID-19 were collected in the United States, Italy and Spain.

The germline V gene has CDR1 SGHTA and CDR2 FQGNSA. The CDR3 has 14 amino acids. Trimming took 6 bases from V and 4 from J; bases not matched to a gene: 9. Repertoires were generated with immunoSEQ multiplex PCR, while TCRdb's copy carries only in-frame clones and drops some. There are 90,000 to 120,000 clones in the sample; around 89% occur only once, and 4% to 6% lies in the top ten. This receptor was obtained from a man aged 40-55 years with active or convalescent COVID-19. Sequenced material: peripheral blood. V and J are TRBV7-2 and TRBJ2-7, with 7 bases aligning to TRBD1. CDR3 amino acids: CASSPDRVGYEQYF. The CDR3 DNA reads as TGTGCCAGCAGTCCAGACAGGGTCGGATACGAGCAGTACTTC.